This T cell receptor beta chain was retrieved from a study of Ad26.COV2.S vaccination and SARS-CoV-2 variants. The overall study: Participants got Ad26.COV2.S intramuscularly, once or twice 56 days apart.

Points from the study as a whole: Placebo recipients trailed vaccine recipients in spike-specific TCR breadth.

The protocol was immunoSEQ multiplex PCR, while the TCRdb copy is restricted to in-frame clones and leaves out a portion. This sample yields about 500,000 clones, of which approximately 90% are seen a single time; 1.5% to 2% belongs to the top ten. Germline CDR1 and CDR2: LGHDT and YNNKEL (reference sequence). V shed 6 bases and J shed 6 bases, with 6 bases lying between them. CDR3 length: 12 residues. As concerns this clone: Antigen unknown.

Treatment specified: approximately 18 received Ad26.COV2.S at low or high dose, single or two shots; several received placebo; per-sample allocation not given. Sample collection was performed on day 63 after the first vaccine or placebo injection. This TCR was sampled from a person aged 18-65 years who received the Ad26.COV2.S COVID-19 vaccine or a placebo. This rearrangement joins TRBV3-1 (or the pseudogene TRBV3-2) to TRBJ1-6; unclear D gene. The input for sequencing was peripheral blood, taken in a trial of Ad26.COV2.S vaccine versus placebo. The CDR3 DNA is TGTGCCAGCAGTCCTAGTAATTCACCCCTCCACTTT. It is translated as CASSPSNSPLHF.